This T cell receptor beta chain was profiled in a study of cytomegalovirus exposure and HLA in healthy donors. Study outcomes and limitations: It was taken for granted in presence/absence analyses that sequencing depth across donors was roughly uniform. After further analysis at a later stage, 15,000 to 20,000 TCR beta sequences were associated with HLA alleles at 0.05 false discovery rate. Rarity held for most TCR sequences, but there were some public TCRs that occurred in many donors. What a later analysis showed was that several of the most significant clusters appeared linked to common viral pathogens.

To note about this clone: Its antigen remains unknown.

The PCR contained 60 Vbeta and 13 Jbeta primers. Libraries were prepared by immunoSEQ multiplex PCR; TCRdb keeps only in-frame clonotypes and omits some of them. The sample lists about 270,000 clones; roughly 85% were seen once. Per germline, CDR1 SGHTA and CDR2 FQGNSA. CDR3 length: 16 residues. V lost 4 bases, J lost 0 bases, and 6 bases stayed unmatched. This chain joins TRBV7-2 and TRBJ2-1, with 7 bases fitting TRBD1. The clonotype comes from a man in his forties or fifties in good health and CMV-seropositive. Sequencing used PBMCs. Here the CDR3 DNA reads TGTGCCAGCAGCTCCTCCGGGACAGTCTCCTACAATGAGCAGTTCTTC. It yields the protein CASSSSGTVSYNEQFF.